Only one count was recorded for the clone carrying this T cell receptor (beta chain). The antigen is not known. Reverse transcription used about 0.45 to 1 ug RNA and random hexamers. It was immunoSEQ multiplex PCR that amplified TCR beta CDR3 across 54 Vbeta and 13 Jbeta. One entry per CDR3 protein results from TCRdb running MiXCR on the immunoSEQ multiplex PCR reads. Found here are about 190,000 distinct CDR3 sequences, 95% of them singletons; the top ten hold around 0.092%. The sample belongs to a study of CD8 T cells in Susac syndrome. Study-level findings and limits: When the CD4+ T cell repertoires of patients with Susac syndrome were examined, they did not show any clonal expansion. TCR sequencing and HLA analysis covered a relatively small number of individuals.

This CDR3 spans 13 amino acids. Germline V CDR1 and CDR2: DFQATT, SNEGSKA (reference sequence). Trimming stripped 4 bases from V and 8 bases from J, with 15 bases between. The TCR was taken from a human donor with Susac syndrome. The rearrangement joins TRBV20-1 to TRBJ2-4, with D uncertain. Sequenced sample: CD4+ T cells from PBMCs. CDR3 sequence (DNA): TGCAGTGCTAATGACAATATTGGGGACATTCAGTACTTC. Translating gives CSANDNIGDIQYF.